This T cell receptor (beta chain) is drawn from a study of cytomegalovirus exposure and HLA in healthy donors (TCRdb year 2017). Concerning the study at large: An earlier analysis of approximately 550 of the donors reported 250 to 300 Gb of sequence data and 117 million unique TCR beta sequences from around 200 million T cells. About 280 gigabases of sequencing data and around 80 million unique TCR sequences made up an early release that covered under 750 HLA-typed donors. Of the 300 to 500 genotyped donors, 81% were placed in the genetic ancestry cluster associated with self-reported Caucasian donors. The aim of the study was to test whether cataloging public T cell receptors could identify signatures of past pathogen exposure. Using immunosequencing, the study profiled T cell repertoires from roughly 650 subjects and related those repertoires to cytomegalovirus serostatus. Besides the first cohort of 666 subjects, a separate validation cohort made up of roughly 130 different subjects was used. To predict cytomegalovirus infection status, the study combined high-throughput TCR immunosequencing, statistical association of individual TCRs with disease status, and machine learning. A later analysis re-examined previously published TCR beta repertoires from about 670 donors and added high-resolution HLA genotyping to investigate patterns of TCR occurrence. The later analysis used no new phenotypic data to find candidate immune exposures, relying instead on TCR beta sequences and their occurrence across donors. To decide whether each TCR beta V gene segment behaved as functional or pseudogenic, an earlier analysis of approximately 600 of the donors relied on high-throughput TCR beta sequencing. Donor age, sex, ethnicity and CMV serostatus were compiled together with the repertoire data. A later genetic analysis used genome-wide SNP genotypes for about three fifths of the 666 donors, treating that subset as a discovery cohort. All discovery cohort repertoires had been generated on a single sequencing platform. Both class I and class II loci were covered by HLA typing, at four-digit resolution. The number of typed donors differed by locus: about 629-640 for A, B, C, DRB1 and DQB1; 522 for DQA1; around 580 for DPA1; and 400 to 480 for DPB1. Four or five DR-DQ haplotypes were handled as single units for association and clustering, since linkage in the cohort was strong. On average, roughly 200,000 unique TCR beta nucleotide sequences were sequenced per donor among about 400 genotyped donors of the cohort, with roughly 18% of those sequences being non-productive.

A word on this clone: Its antigen has not been determined. Base qualities are missing; no much larger clone stands one base away.

CDR1 SGDLS and CDR2 YYNGEE were looked up in the germline V gene. Spanning cysteine to phenylalanine, the CDR3 consists of 18 amino acids. Here the CDR3 DNA is all that survives: 54 bases in frame from base 1. V drops 4 bases and J drops 0 bases, leaving 23 bases in between. The library was obtained by the immunoSEQ multiplex PCR assay. The multiplex PCR relied on a mix of 60 forward primers for TCR Vbeta segments and 13 reverse primers for TCR Jbeta segments. The CDR3 region of rearranged TCR beta genes was amplified from genomic DNA by a multiplex PCR assay. The amplified TCR beta libraries were sequenced on the Illumina HiSeq System as 87-base-pair reads. Per the authors' processing: A later analysis counted about 82 million unique TCR beta chains across the 690 or so repertoires, and 10 million to 11 million of these chains were shared by at least two donors. Raw reads were error-corrected and collapsed into unique sequences with a nearest-neighbor algorithm that merged closely related sequences to remove PCR and sequencing errors. Alignment of CDR3 sequences to IMGT reference sequences was used to assign V, D and J gene segments. For a sequence to be retained, a match of at least six nucleotides to both a V gene segment and a J gene segment was required. Rearrangements were called productive when the CDR3 lacked stop codons and stayed in frame with V and J; all others were non-productive. Following IMGT convention, CDR3 was defined as the stretch from the second conserved V-encoded cysteine up to the conserved J-encoded phenylalanine. The earlier analysis of fewer than 750 of the donors excluded sequences that lacked an unambiguous match to a single V gene segment. In an earlier analysis of 587 of the donors, V segments were called functional above 56.7% productive rearrangements and were called segregating when the between-donor standard deviation exceeded 5%. A statistical classification framework was built to diagnose cytomegalovirus status from the catalog of TCR beta chain sequences. In a later analysis, TCR nucleotide sequences were compared against IMGT/GENE-DB human TR gene sequences so that V and J genes could be assigned. In a later analysis, CDR3 sequences and most-parsimonious VDJ recombination scenarios were assigned using the TCRdist pipeline. In a later analysis, every TCR beta chain was defined by the combination of its CDR3 amino acid sequence and its V-gene family, and reads without a unique V-gene family were dropped. A later analysis removed nearly 600 highly shared, low-generation-probability nucleotide sequences to deal with suspected cross-contamination and a sequencing artifact. For each public chain, a later analysis derived a clonal expansion index from normalized ranks of inferred template counts within each repertoire. A later analysis computed generation probabilities with a VDJ recombination model fitted to out-of-frame rearrangements, and checked the results against IGoR. In a later analysis, hypergeometric tests were used to score TCR-TCR, TCR-HLA and TCR-CMV co-occurrence, with a repertoire-size bias correction applied to TCR pairs. In a later analysis, false discovery rates were estimated by permuting HLA or CMV assignments 20 times. In a later analysis, co-occurring TCRs were grouped using DBSCAN, with TCRdist sequence similarity added in when clustering inside HLA-allele-positive subsets. For co-occurrence clustering, repertoires with fewer than 30,000 or more than 120,000 public chains were excluded, along with a handful of repertoires with anomalous nucleotide sharing. TCRdb took over this immuneACCESS table, retaining in-frame rearrangements with V and J assigned. Such tables are incomplete; in checked studies, under half of the missing clones stem from an unresolved V gene, and the remainder is unexplained. The DNA was the basis for D and trimming; V, J and clone size are from that table. The sample table shows around 150,000 clones, and 70% to 90% are seen once. The leading ten clones occupy about 9.3% of the sample.

The cohort consisted of 650 to 850 healthy bone marrow donors. Cohort members were all nominally healthy when sampled, although unrecorded immune exposures were likely present. The donor tested CMV seropositive, placing the donor among the roughly 300 seropositive members of the cohort. A peripheral blood sample was provided by each donor, and peripheral blood mononuclear cells were used for TCR beta sequencing. The Qiagen DNeasy Blood Extraction Kit was used to extract genomic DNA from the blood cell samples. Results and caveats for the whole study, not just this receptor: Most CMV-associated TCR beta chains appeared to be HLA-restricted in a later analysis, and the HLA associations seemed to be driven largely by CMV exposure. A cluster of highly shared sequence variants was judged likely to be a technical artifact of the sequencing pipeline. A further reported finding was that TCR beta sequences accurately predicted the HLA-A and HLA-B alleles for most subjects in the first cohort. While some public TCRs were present in many individuals, most TCR sequences turned up only very rarely across donors. The presence/absence analyses assumed that sequencing depth was roughly uniform across donors, and that assumption may not be true. Immune exposure information for the cohort was limited to CMV serostatus. In a later analysis, HLA-associated TCR beta chains were found to be more clonally expanded and to have lower generation probabilities than equally common non-associated chains. In both the original and validation cohorts, the classifier was reported to diagnose cytomegalovirus status with high specificity and sensitivity. In a later genetic analysis, a missense DCLRE1C variant was associated with V-gene and J-gene trimming of TCR beta chains, and the association was replicated in an independent cohort. The study listed over 150 TCR beta chains as associated with cytomegalovirus. In an earlier analysis of about 600 of the donors, most TCR beta V segments appeared in productive rearrangements about 90% or about 30% of the time, broadly matching IMGT annotations. Because counts were too low, more than 15 rarely observed V segments, including chromosome 9 orphons, were excluded from the earlier analysis of roughly 580 of the donors. It was suggested by the authors that the approach could potentially be generalized to other disease states and immunological phenotypes. When HLA alleles, especially DR and DQ, strongly co-occurred, TCR associations were difficult to assign to individual alleles. Three of the identified cytomegalovirus-associated TCR beta chains were confirmed in vitro to be specific for cytomegalovirus antigens. The cohort was sequenced for TCR beta chains only, and without alpha or paired-chain data the features that could be detected were limited. In a later analysis, several top co-occurrence clusters were reported to appear linked to parvovirus B19, influenza, CMV and Epstein-Barr virus. Correlated functional status among segregating V segments might reflect linkage disequilibrium, but an unknown experimental factor could not be ruled out. Compared with the roughly 700-donor mean, donors in an Asian-associated ancestry cluster had fewer N-insertions in productive TCRs, according to a later genetic analysis. In a later analysis, 16,951 TCR beta sequences were associated with specific HLA alleles at a false discovery rate of 0.05. The 87-base-pair reads could not distinguish some IMGT-functional V segments, including TRBV6-2 and TRBV6-3, so those segments were excluded. In a later analysis, the rate of TCR association differed among HLA loci, with DRB1 alleles having the most associated TCRs and HLA-C alleles having the fewest. Because HLA typing was missing for some donors at each locus, association tests included only the typed subset.

The rearranged chain carries TRBV9 and TRBJ2-7; TRBD2 is a weak D gene call, 7 bases matching. Material: PBMCs. This clonotype originated in a man aged 18-30 years in good health and CMV-seropositive. The DNA sequence follows: TGTGCCAGCAGCCCCTCGAAGGCGGGGGCTACTAGCTCCTACGAGCAGTACTTC. The encoded protein is CASSPSKAGATSSYEQYF.